Reported below is one TCR beta chain. Profiling relied on immunoSEQ multiplex PCR, and the TCRdb table lists in-frame clones only, not all of them. The table has around 16,000 clones, 85% to 95% seen once. This entry comes from a study of sequential checkpoint blockade in melanoma. The CDR3 extends over 13 amino acids. V lost 8 bases and J 4 bases, leaving 14 bases between the germline ends. The germline V gene has CDR1 MNHEY and CDR2 SVGAGI. The treatment is: randomized to nivolumab then ipilimumab (arm A) or the reverse (arm B). This sequence originates from a human donor with melanoma. Sequences were derived from CD8+ T cells sorted from blood (inferred from file names), sampled from a patient given nivolumab and ipilimumab in sequence. The chain couples TRBV6-5 to TRBJ1-1; D is ambiguous. The DNA of the CDR3 is TGTGCCAGCCGAGATGACATCAGCACTGAAGCTTTCTTT. Its translation is CASRDDISTEAFF.